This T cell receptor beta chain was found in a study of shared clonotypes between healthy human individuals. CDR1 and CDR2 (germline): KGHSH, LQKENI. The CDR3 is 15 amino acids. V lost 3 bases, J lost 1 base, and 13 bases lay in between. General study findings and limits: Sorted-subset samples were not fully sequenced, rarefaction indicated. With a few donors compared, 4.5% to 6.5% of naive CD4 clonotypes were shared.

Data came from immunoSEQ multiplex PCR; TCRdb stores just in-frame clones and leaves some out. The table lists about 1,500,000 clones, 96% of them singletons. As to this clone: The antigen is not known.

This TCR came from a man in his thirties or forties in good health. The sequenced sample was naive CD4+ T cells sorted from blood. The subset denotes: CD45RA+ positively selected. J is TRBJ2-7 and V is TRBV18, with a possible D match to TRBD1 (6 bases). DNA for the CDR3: TGTGCCAGCTCACCCCGGGACATCCGATCCTACGAGCAGTACTTC. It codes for CASSPRDIRSYEQYF.